The 30 T cell receptor beta chains given below trace back to one sample, sequenced in a study of glioma-infiltrating T cells. The iRepertoire nested amplicon-rescue multiplex PCR amplified TCR alpha and beta CDR3s from RNA. Each CDR3 protein gets one entry after TCRdb re-called the multiplex PCR reads with MiXCR. The repertoire has 300,000 to 400,000 distinct CDR3 sequences, roughly 41% of them found once; the top ten carry 9.5% to 15%. The specimen was glioma tissue, nonneoplastic brain tissue, or PBMCs (not recorded which). These receptors were collected from a human donor with low-grade glioma or glioblastoma, undergoing nonglioma brain surgery, or in good health (not recorded which).

This clonotype has ten or more counts. The genes are TRBV20-1 and TRBJ2-6; tentatively, D is TRBD2 (5 bases). Germline loops: CDR1 DFQATT, CDR2 SNEGSKA (reference sequence). The CDR3 contains 14 residues. V lost 6 bases and J 0 bases, leaving 9 bases between the germline ends. CDR3 nucleotides: TGCAGTGCACCAGACTACTCTGGGGCCAACGTCCTGACTTTC. Translating it yields CSAPDYSGANVLTF.

A word on this clonotype: Being one base from a much bigger clone, this may be a read error. The CDR3 DNA reads TGTGCCAGCAGTGACTCAGCGGGAGGCGGAGGTACGCAGTATTTT. Protein sequence: CASSDSAGGGGTQYF. The chain carries TRBV6-4 and TRBJ2-3, with TRBD2 matching over 9 bases. Germline CDR1 MRHNA, CDR2 SNTAGT. CDR3 length: 15 amino acids. With V trimmed by 0 bases and J by 8 bases, 6 bases remained unmatched.

This clonotype was seen a handful of times. The chain employs TRBV7-2 and TRBJ2-7; no reliable D call. The V gene's germline CDR1 is SGHTA and CDR2 FQGNSA. V lost 4 bases, J lost 7 bases, and 14 bases lay in between. CDR3 length equals 13 residues. As DNA, the CDR3 is TGTGCCAGCAGCTCCCTCGTACTACGAGAGCAGTACTTC. Amino acid sequence: CASSSLVLREQYF.

CDR3 DNA: TGCAGCGTTGAAGATGTGGAAAAGAACACCGGGGAGCTGTTTTTT. It translates to CSVEDVEKNTGELFF. This rearrangement joins TRBV29-1 to TRBJ2-2; D remains ambiguous. The CDR3 sequence is 15 residues long. Germline CDR1 and CDR2: SQVTM and ANQGSEA. Trimming shortened V by 0 bases and J by 1 base, and 9 bases separated the two germline ends.

Turning to this clonotype: Its ends do not fully match the called genes, so a read error is possible. The chain joins TRBV28 to TRBJ2-3; weak D call: TRBD1 (6 bases). The CDR3 is 17 amino acids. Germline loops: CDR1 MDHEN, CDR2 SYDVKM. The CDR3, as DNA: TGTGTCAGCAGTTTCGTTGTTCGGGGACAAGGCACAGATACGCAGTATTTT. Translation gives CVSSFVVRGQGTDTQYF.

With regard to this clonotype: This may stem from a read error, because a much larger clone lies one nucleotide away. This chain links TRBV20-1 with TRBJ2-3, with TRBD1 matching over 8 bases. Germline V gene lookup returns CDR1 DFQATT and CDR2 SNEGSKA (reference sequence). Unmatched junction bases numbered 10, after V lost 5 bases and J lost 3 bases. This CDR3 has 15 amino acids. The CDR3 region is CSAPPRTGRTDTQYF. The CDR3 coding sequence is TGCAGTGCTCCGCCCAGGACAGGGAGGACAGATACGCAGTATTTT.

The rearrangement joins TRBV7-9 to TRBJ2-3, with 7 bases aligning to TRBD1. V shed 6 bases and J 3 bases; nucleotides not matched to a gene: 15. The CDR3 consists of 17 residues. Germline V gene lookup returns CDR1 SEHNR and CDR2 FQNEAQ (reference sequence). The CDR3: CASRLVKTGFLTDTQYF. CDR3 nucleotides: TGTGCCAGCAGATTGGTCAAGACAGGGTTTCTAACAGATACGCAGTATTTT. Full variable domain (missing parts from reference TRBV7-9 and TRBJ2-3): DTGVSQNPRHKITKRGQNVTFRCDPISEHNRLYWYRQTLGQGPEFLTYFQNEAQLEKSRLLSDRFSAERPKGSFSTLEIQRTEQGDSAMYLCASRLVKTGFLTDTQYFGPGTRLTVL.

Ten or more counts support this clonotype. The chain links TRBV6-1 to TRBJ1-1; D unclear. CDR1 is MNHNS and CDR2 is SASEGT in the germline V gene. This CDR3 is built from 13 residues. V shed 7 bases and J shed 0 bases, with 9 bases lying between them. The CDR3 DNA sequence: TGTGCCAGCAAAATCGGGTTGAACACTGAAGCTTTCTTT. The encoded protein is CASKIGLNTEAFF.

This clonotype was observed at least ten times. The V and J genes are TRBV28 and TRBJ2-7, with 9 nucleotides matching TRBD2. J was trimmed by 7 bases and V by 3 bases; bases with no gene match: 10. Germline V gene data show CDR1 as MDHEN and CDR2 as SYDVKM. The CDR3 extends over 15 amino acids. The CDR3 nucleotides are TGTGCCAGCAGTTTCTGGGTAGCGGGAGTGGAAGAGCAGTACTTC. Amino acids: CASSFWVAGVEEQYF.

This rearrangement joins TRBV6-4 to TRBJ2-1; TRBD1 matches at 8 bases. There are 14 residues in the CDR3. Germline V gene data show CDR1 as MRHNA and CDR2 as SNTAGT. J was trimmed by 9 bases and V by 5 bases; bases with no gene match: 9. In nucleotides, the CDR3 is TGTGCCAGCAGTACGGACAGGGCCAACAGTGAGCAGTTCTTC. Residues: CASSTDRANSEQFF.

The chain joins TRBV20-1 to TRBJ1-6; the D gene is possibly TRBD1 (6 bases). The CDR3 runs to 17 residues. The germline V gene encodes CDR1 DFQATT and CDR2 SNEGSKA (reference sequence). V dropped 5 bases and J dropped 4 bases, with 21 bases sitting between them. DNA of the CDR3: TGCAGTGCTCCGCAATCCCTCGGACAGCCTTATAATTCACCCCTCCACTTT. It is translated as CSAPQSLGQPYNSPLHF.

The chain links TRBV12-3 or TRBV12-4 to TRBJ2-7, with D unclear. The V and J ends lost 3 bases and 1 base respectively, with 10 bases between them. This CDR3 contains 14 residues. The CDR3, as DNA: TGTGCCAGCAGTTTTACCTCCGTGTCCTACGAGCAGTACTTC. This translates into CASSFTSVSYEQYF.

This chain joins TRBV24-1 and TRBJ2-2; 12 positions match TRBD1. Germline V gene lookup returns CDR1 KGHDR and CDR2 SFDVKD. V was pared by 12 bases and J by 4 bases, with 11 bases of the junction left unmatched. CDR3 length: 16 residues. CDR3 coding DNA: TGTGCCGCCTCGGGACAGGGGGCCCCGAGCACCGGGGAGCTGTTTTTT. This sequence encodes CAASGQGAPSTGELFF.

Points on this clonotype: Mismatch with germline at one junction end may stem from a read error. The V call is TRBV6-1, the J call TRBJ1-1; D not certain. The CDR3 is made up of 15 amino acids. Germline V CDR1 and CDR2: MNHNS, SASEGT. The CDR3 DNA is TGTGCCAGCAGAGAAGCGACCCTCCTGAACACTGAAGCTTTCTTT. Translation gives CASREATLLNTEAFF.

Written as DNA, the CDR3 is TGCGCCAGCAGCTTGGGACACACAATCGGCGATGAGCAGTTCTTC. Its translation is CASSLGHTIGDEQFF. The chain has TRBV5-1 and TRBJ2-1; D unresolved. The germline CDR1 and CDR2 sequences are SGHRS and YFSETQ. The CDR3 runs to 15 residues. Trimming removed 0 bases from V and 8 bases from J, with 15 bases in between.

This chain links TRBV7-2 with TRBJ2-7, with D uncertain. This CDR3 has 13 amino acids. Trimming took off 4 bases at V and 5 bases at J, with 12 bases between the two ends. Germline V lookup: CDR1 SGHTA, CDR2 FQGNSA. CDR3 bases: TGTGCCAGCAGCTCCCCGTTGTTGGACGAGCAGTACTTC. Translated: CASSSPLLDEQYF. The full variable domain, its missing parts supplied by reference TRBV7-2 and TRBJ2-7, is GAGVSQSPSNKVTEKGKDVELRCDPISGHTALYWYRQSLGQGLEFLIYFQGNSAPDKSGLPSDRFSAERTGGSVSTLTIQRTQQEDSAVYLCASSSPLLDEQYFGPGTRLTVT.

This clonotype appeared once. V usage is TRBV12-3 or TRBV12-4 and J usage is TRBJ1-5; unclear D gene. Trimming stripped 6 bases from V and 1 base from J, with 16 bases between. The CDR3 loop spans 16 amino acids. In DNA form, the CDR3 reads TGTGCCAGCAGGGAACAGTTCGGCCTGAGCAATCAGCCCCAGCATTTT. Its protein product is CASREQFGLSNQPQHF.

In regard to this clonotype: This may come from a read error, since a much larger clone is one base off. The chain combines TRBV27 with TRBJ2-2, with 10 bases aligning to TRBD2. Germline values: CDR1 MNHEY, CDR2 SMNVEV (reference sequence). The CDR3 has 18 residues. The trim removed 5 bases at V and 4 bases at J, leaving 13 bases unmatched. In nucleotides, the CDR3 is TGTGCCAGCAGTCGAGGCCGAGCTAGCGGGAGTGTCACCGGGGAGCTGTTTTTT. Its protein is CASSRGRASGSVTGELFF.

This chain connects TRBV4-2 to TRBJ2-1, with D perhaps given as TRBD1 or TRBD2 (5 bases each). This CDR3 contains 16 residues. Germline CDR1 is LGHNA and CDR2 is YNFKEQ. Trimming pared 1 base from V and 10 bases from J, leaving 20 bases between. The CDR3 loop is CASSQVSRGLGEEQFF. The CDR3 region has the DNA TGTGCCAGCAGCCAAGTCTCCCGCGGACTGGGGGAGGAGCAGTTCTTC.

This clonotype was seen repeatedly, ten times or more. The chain is built from TRBV20-1 and TRBJ2-1, with a tentative D call TRBD2 (6 bases). The CDR3 consists of 13 residues. Germline loops: CDR1 DFQATT, CDR2 SNEGSKA (reference sequence). V dropped 6 bases and J dropped 5 bases, with 14 bases sitting between them. CDR3 nucleotides: TGCAGTGCCCCGGTCCAGCGGGACAATGAGCAGTTCTTC. It codes for CSAPVQRDNEQFF.

As concerns this clonotype: Germline and junction disagree at one end, which may indicate a read error. This rearrangement joins TRBV28 to TRBJ1-5, with no clear D. Germline CDR1 and CDR2: MDHEN and SYDVKM. The CDR3 spans 13 residues. CDR3 in DNA: TGTGCCAGCAGTTTCAGAATCAATCAGCCCCTGCATTTT. As protein: CASSFRINQPLHF.

This clonotype showed up many times. J is TRBJ2-7 and V is TRBV28; D gene ambiguous. CDR1 and CDR2 from the germline V gene are MDHEN and SYDVKM. This CDR3 contains 15 residues. Deletions cut 3 bases from V and 0 bases from J, with 12 bases between. The CDR3 DNA is TGTGCCAGCAGTTTCCCTAATGCGCTCTCCTACGAGCAGTACTTC. The encoded protein is CASSFPNALSYEQYF. The full variable domain, with the rest looked up from reference TRBV28 and TRBJ2-7, is DVKVTQSSRYLVKRTGEKVFLECVQDMDHENMFWYRQDPGLGLRLIYFSYDVKMKEKGDIPEGYSVSREKKERFSLILESASTNQTSMYLCASSFPNALSYEQYFGPGTRLTVT.

With respect to this clonotype: A much larger clone lies a single base off, so this may be a read error. The chain is built from TRBV6-1 and TRBJ1-1; 8 bases map to TRBD1. CDR1 MNHNS and CDR2 SASEGT come from the germline V gene. J lost 2 bases, V lost 10 bases, and 6 bases had no gene match. The CDR3 loop spans 13 amino acids. For the CDR3, the DNA is TGTGCCATCAGGACAGGGTTCAACACTGAAGCTTTCTTT. As protein: CAIRTGFNTEAFF.

Notes on this clonotype: A much larger clone differs from this one at a single base, so this may be a read error. The chain has TRBV28 and TRBJ1-5; D gene unclear. The V and J ends lost 7 bases and 9 bases respectively, with 19 bases between them. In germline, CDR1 is MDHEN, CDR2 SYDVKM. The CDR3 is 14 amino acids. DNA of the CDR3: TGTGCCAGCACCCCCGACGGATATCATCGGCCCCAGCATTTT. As protein: CASTPDGYHRPQHF.

In the case of this clonotype: Given a much more abundant clone one base away, this may be a read error. The V call is TRBV6-2 or TRBV6-3, the J call TRBJ2-5, with 7 bases identical to TRBD1. V lost 4 bases and J lost 11; bases outside the gene matches: 22. Per the germline V gene, CDR1 is MNHEY and CDR2 is SVGEGT. The CDR3 contains 17 residues. CDR3 DNA: TGTGCCAGCAGTTCGAACCCGGACAGGATGGAATACAATGAGCAGTACTTC. This sequence encodes CASSSNPDRMEYNEQYF.

Many counts were recorded for this clonotype. The chain uses TRBV20-1 and TRBJ1-1, with 10 bases aligning to TRBD1. The V gene end was trimmed by 5 bases and the J gene end by 3 bases; junction bases not matched to a gene: 3. The CDR3 covers 13 residues. From germline, CDR1 is DFQATT and CDR2 SNEGSKA (reference sequence). The CDR3 region is CSAGQGGDTEAFF. The CDR3 DNA follows: TGCAGTGCTGGACAGGGGGGAGACACTGAAGCTTTCTTT.

The chain carries TRBV5-5 and TRBJ2-7; the match to TRBD1 covers 7 bases. The CDR3 is made up of 15 amino acids. Unmatched junction bases numbered 12, after V lost 6 bases and J lost 3 bases. Germline CDR1 and CDR2: SGHKS and YYEKEE (reference sequence). The CDR3 nucleotides are TGTGCCAGCACTCCTCGACAGGGTGGGGTCTACGAGCAGTACTTC. Protein: CASTPRQGGVYEQYF.

The rearrangement links TRBV6-6 to TRBJ2-1, with D hard to call. The CDR3 contains 15 residues. Per the germline V gene, CDR1 is MNHNY and CDR2 is SVGAGI (reference sequence). Trimming left V 0 bases short and J 6 bases short, with 12 bases between. The CDR3 region is CASSYSRLPRNEQFF. As DNA, the CDR3 is TGTGCCAGCAGTTACTCGAGACTGCCCCGCAATGAGCAGTTCTTC.

In the case of this clonotype: A clone one base away is much larger, so this may be a read error. The chain is built from TRBV27 and TRBJ2-3; D uncertain. CDR1 and CDR2 from the germline V gene are MNHEY and SMNVEV (reference sequence). Trimming took 5 bases from V and 4 from J, leaving 13 bases between them. This CDR3 comprises 14 residues. The CDR3 reads CASSLAISADTQYF. The CDR3, as DNA: TGTGCCAGCAGTCTGGCGATAAGCGCAGATACGCAGTATTTT.

This chain joins TRBV6-6 and TRBJ2-3; D gene unclear. This CDR3 region has 16 residues. The V gene lost 6 bases and the J gene lost 2 bases, with 18 bases spanning the gap. Germline V CDR1 and CDR2: MNHNY, SVGAGI (reference sequence). CDR3 sequence: CASSPGGGRTTDTQYF. CDR3 coding DNA: TGTGCCAGCAGCCCCGGTGGCGGAAGAACCACAGATACGCAGTATTTT.